A single sample is the source of the 20 T cell receptor beta chains below, sequenced in a study of blood T cell repertoires in COVID-19. Here immunoSEQ multiplex PCR was the method, and the copy in TCRdb shows in-frame clones only, minus some. Of fewer than 600,000 clones listed, about 88% are singletons. The sample comprised peripheral blood. The receptor source for this set is a man aged 18 to 29 with COVID-19, enrolled during active disease.

This chain links TRBV19 with TRBJ2-7; 9 positions match TRBD1. Germline CDR1 LNHDA, CDR2 SQIVND (reference sequence). The CDR3 runs 14 residues. V shed 6 bases, J shed 2 bases, and the junction held 5 bases outside the gene matches. CDR3 DNA sequence: TGTGCCAGTAGAAGGGGACAGGGAACCTACGAGCAGTACTTC. Its protein is CASRRGQGTYEQYF. Full variable domain (outside the CDR3, taken from reference TRBV19 and TRBJ2-7): DGGITQSPKYLFRKEGQNVTLSCEQNLNHDAMYWYRQDPGQGLRLIYYSQIVNDFQKGDIAEGYSVSREKKESFPLTVTSAQKNPTAFYLCASRRGQGTYEQYFGPGTRLTVT.

The rearrangement uses TRBV27 and TRBJ1-1, with a weak D call TRBD1 (5 bases). In germline, CDR1 is MNHEY, CDR2 SMNVEV (reference sequence). The CDR3 length is 15 residues. Deletions cut 5 bases from V and 3 bases from J, with 16 bases between. This CDR3 reads CASSPWAGGDTEAFF. The CDR3 coding sequence is TGTGCCAGCAGTCCTTGGGCGGGGGGGGACACTGAAGCTTTCTTT.

This chain uses TRBV11-2 with TRBJ2-7; 9 nucleotides agree with TRBD2. CDR1 and CDR2 (germline): SGHAT, FQNNGV. The CDR3 spans 15 residues. J gave up 2 bases and V 4 bases, and 6 bases lay outside the gene matches. The CDR3 DNA reads TGTGCCAGCAGCTGGGGACTAGCCGAAACCTACGAGCAGTACTTC. Translating it yields CASSWGLAETYEQYF.

This clone was counted once. The chain couples TRBV6-5 to TRBJ2-7; TRBD2 matches at 11 bases. The CDR3 runs to 15 residues. Germline lookup yields CDR1 MNHEY and CDR2 SVGAGI. The trim removed 6 bases at V and 3 bases at J, leaving 7 bases unmatched. This CDR3 is CASSPGLAEIYEQYF. The CDR3 DNA reads as TGTGCCAGCAGCCCGGGACTAGCGGAGATCTACGAGCAGTACTTC.

The genes are TRBV11-2 and TRBJ2-5; 8 positions match TRBD1. Per germline, CDR1 SGHAT and CDR2 FQNNGV. The ends lost 2 bases at V and 2 bases at J; junction bases unmatched: 1. The CDR3 is 14 residues long. The CDR3, as DNA: TGTGCCAGCAGCTTATACAGGGGGCAAGAGACCCAGTACTTC. Protein: CASSLYRGQETQYF.

The V and J genes are TRBV25-1 and TRBJ2-2; D may be TRBD1 (5 bases). The CDR3 is made up of 17 amino acids. Germline loops: CDR1 MGHDK, CDR2 SYGVNS. V was clipped by 4 bases and J by 2 bases, with 17 bases between them. CDR3 in amino acids: CASSGTMVLGNTGELFF. The CDR3 DNA reads TGTGCCAGCAGTGGGACAATGGTCCTGGGAAACACCGGGGAGCTGTTTTTT.

This clone was observed a few times. The chain employs TRBV19 and TRBJ1-5; the match to TRBD1 covers 8 bases. The V segment lost 4 bases and the J segment 3 bases; nucleotides outside the gene matches: 5. The CDR3 has 15 residues. Germline-derived CDR1 and CDR2 are LNHDA and SQIVND (reference sequence). The CDR3 loop reads CASSTDRGNNQPQHF. As DNA, the CDR3 is TGTGCCAGTAGTACAGACAGGGGTAACAATCAGCCCCAGCATTTT.

With respect to this clone: Other DNA sequences of this sample code for an identical CDR3. The CDR3 reads CASSLTGGDTEAFF. The CDR3, as DNA: TGCGCCAGCAGCCTGACAGGGGGCGACACTGAAGCTTTCTTT. This chain uses TRBV5-1 with TRBJ1-1; 10 positions agree with TRBD1. The CDR3 loop spans 14 amino acids. Germline loops: CDR1 SGHRS, CDR2 YFSETQ. V was pared by 4 bases and J by 3 bases, with 3 bases of the junction left unmatched.

The chain links TRBV14 to TRBJ2-1; TRBD2 agrees at 14 bases. Germline CDR1 reads SGHDN; CDR2 reads FVKESK. The CDR3 is made up of 20 amino acids. V lost 2 bases, J lost 1 base, and 10 bases stayed unmatched. The CDR3 sequence: CASSQWRLAGGLRSYNEQFF. CDR3 coding DNA: TGTGCCAGCAGCCAATGGCGACTAGCGGGGGGGCTAAGGTCCTACAATGAGCAGTTCTTC.

The gene calls are TRBV7-8 and TRBJ2-7, with TRBD2 matching over 11 bases. The CDR3 is made up of 16 amino acids. The ends lost 6 bases at V and 0 bases at J; junction bases unmatched: 7. CDR1 is SGHVS, CDR2 FQNEAQ, per germline. The CDR3, as DNA: TGTGCCAGCAGTTTCGGACTAGCGGGTAGCTCCTACGAGCAGTACTTC. This sequence encodes CASSFGLAGSSYEQYF.

This chain uses TRBV18 with TRBJ2-1, with 11 bases fitting TRBD2. Losses at the gene ends were 6 bases for V and 0 bases for J; bases not matched to a gene: 16. Germline CDR1 KGHSH, CDR2 LQKENI. The CDR3 sequence is 20 residues long. The DNA for the CDR3 is TGTGCCAGCTCTCCTAAACGACTAGCGGGAAGAGTAGGCTCCTACAATGAGCAGTTCTTC. It yields the protein CASSPKRLAGRVGSYNEQFF.

This chain connects TRBV7-8 to TRBJ2-1, with 8 positions matching TRBD2. CDR1 is SGHVS and CDR2 is FQNEAQ in the germline V gene. This CDR3 region has 18 residues. V lost 3 bases and J lost 0; bases outside the gene matches: 10. The CDR3 DNA reads TGTGCCAGCAGCTTTCATCTCGAGCGGGAGAGCTCCTACAATGAGCAGTTCTTC. It codes for CASSFHLERESSYNEQFF.

The CDR3 here is CASSLAGLAGDTQYF. The CDR3 nucleotides read TGTGCCAGCAGCTTAGCGGGACTAGCGGGTGATACGCAGTATTTT. V and J are TRBV7-9 and TRBJ2-3; 12 bases map to TRBD2. V was pared by 0 bases and J by 6 bases, with 1 base of the junction left unmatched. CDR1 SEHNR and CDR2 FQNEAQ come from the germline V gene (reference sequence). The CDR3 has 15 residues.

V is TRBV27 and J is TRBJ1-1; maybe TRBD1 (5 bases). Trimming left V 3 bases short and J 11 bases short, with 16 bases between. The CDR3 has 13 residues. Germline V CDR1 and CDR2: MNHEY, SMNVEV (reference sequence). The CDR3 DNA follows: TGTGCCAGCAGTTTCAGGGCCAGGGTTGGGGCTTTCTTT. Its protein is CASSFRARVGAFF.

As DNA, the CDR3 is TGTGCCTGGAGTGCTATCTCCGGGACAGGGGGGAAAGATACGCAGTATTTT. Translation gives CAWSAISGTGGKDTQYF. V and J are TRBV30 and TRBJ2-3, with 11 positions matching TRBD1. The CDR3 spans 17 residues. The germline gives CDR1 GTSNPN, CDR2 SVGIG (reference sequence). V lost 1 base, J lost 5 bases, and 11 bases stayed unmatched.

This chain uses TRBV15 with TRBJ2-1, with D possibly TRBD1 on 6 matching bases. This CDR3 has 16 residues. The V and J ends lost 2 bases and 2 bases respectively, with 13 bases between them. Germline CDR1 LNHNV, CDR2 YYDKDF (reference sequence). DNA for the CDR3: TGTGCCACCAGCAGAAATACCGGGACAACCTACAATGAGCAGTTCTTC. Its protein is CATSRNTGTTYNEQFF.

The CDR3 DNA sequence: TGCAGTGCTAGTCCAGGACAGGGACACTATGGCTACACCTTC. Protein sequence: CSASPGQGHYGYTF. The chain joins TRBV20-1 to TRBJ1-2; 8 positions agree with TRBD1. The CDR3 has 14 amino acids. The germline V gene encodes CDR1 DFQATT and CDR2 SNEGSKA (reference sequence). V shed 3 bases, J shed 3 bases, and the junction held 6 bases outside the gene matches.

This chain connects TRBV27 to TRBJ2-7; 9 bases line up with TRBD1. The CDR3 consists of 12 residues. Germline V gene lookup returns CDR1 MNHEY and CDR2 SMNVEV (reference sequence). V trimming: 3 bases; J trimming: 9 bases; junction bases outside the gene matches: 3. The CDR3 DNA reads TGTGCCAGCAGTTTGGGGGACAGGGTGCAGTACTTC. Translating it yields CASSLGDRVQYF.

The table lists this clone with a count of one. Additional DNA sequences in this sample encode the identical CDR3. This chain uses TRBV5-1 with TRBJ2-7, with D perhaps TRBD2 (5 bases). Per germline, CDR1 SGHRS and CDR2 YFSETQ. The CDR3 is made up of 14 amino acids. V lost 4 bases to trimming and J lost 0 bases, with 11 bases between them. The DNA of the CDR3 is TGCGCCAGCAGCCCCGATCGGGGCTCCTACGAGCAGTACTTC. It is translated as CASSPDRGSYEQYF.

The chain joins TRBV6-5 to TRBJ2-2; 8 bases are shared with TRBD2. Germline-derived CDR1 and CDR2 are MNHEY and SVGAGI. Germline trimming cut 1 base from V and 6 bases from J; bases unmatched to any gene: 7. The CDR3 has 16 residues. CDR3 nucleotide sequence: TGTGCCAGCAGTTACTGGCGGGAGGAGATGTCCGGGGAGCTGTTTTTT. Its translation: CASSYWREEMSGELFF.